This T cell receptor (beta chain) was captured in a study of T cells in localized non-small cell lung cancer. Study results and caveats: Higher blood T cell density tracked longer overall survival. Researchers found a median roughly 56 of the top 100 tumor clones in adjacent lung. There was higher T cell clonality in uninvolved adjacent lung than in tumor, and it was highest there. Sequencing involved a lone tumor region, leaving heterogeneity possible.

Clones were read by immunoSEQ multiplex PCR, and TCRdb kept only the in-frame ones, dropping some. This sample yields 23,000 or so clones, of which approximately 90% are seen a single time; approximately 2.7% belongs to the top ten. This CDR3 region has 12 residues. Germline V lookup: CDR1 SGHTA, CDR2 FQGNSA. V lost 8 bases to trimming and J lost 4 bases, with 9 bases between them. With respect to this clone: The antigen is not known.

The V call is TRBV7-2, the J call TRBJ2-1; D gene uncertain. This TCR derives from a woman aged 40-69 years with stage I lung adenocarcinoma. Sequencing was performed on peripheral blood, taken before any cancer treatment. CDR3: CASGVGYNEQFF. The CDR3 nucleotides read TGTGCCAGCGGGGTGGGGTACAATGAGCAGTTCTTC.